The 10 T cell receptor beta chains below were found in one sample sequenced in a study of human T cells and chemical hapten exposure. Time point in this sample: pre-sensitization, week 0. Documented treatment: therapeutic diphenylcyclopropenone sensitization with weekly scalp DPC. Each CDR3 protein gets one entry after TCRdb re-called the RACE reads with MiXCR. The sample has around 380,000 distinct CDR3 sequences; around 5.5% are singletons. The sequencing used whole blood, collected in connection with sensitization to the hapten diphenylcyclopropenone (DPC). The receptors were gathered from a woman aged 18-29 years with alopecia areata. Some clones in this sample may be carry-over from other donors' samples.

Only a few counts were recorded for this clonotype. The genes are TRBV7-9 and TRBJ2-3; the D call may be TRBD1 or TRBD2 (5 bases each). Germline V gives CDR1 SEHNR, CDR2 FQNEAQ (reference sequence). V dropped 4 bases and J dropped 2 bases, with 22 bases sitting between them. The CDR3 runs to 18 residues. The CDR3 spells CASSSSSSGRKHTDTQYF. DNA of the CDR3: TGTGCCAGCAGCTCGTCGAGTTCGGGACGGAAACACACAGATACGCAGTATTTT.

This clonotype was found a few times. This sequence joins TRBV15 and TRBJ1-5; D might be TRBD1 (5 bases). The CDR3 is 14 residues long. The germline CDR1 and CDR2 sequences are LNHNV and YYDKDF (reference sequence). V lost 3 bases and J 4 bases, leaving 10 bases between the germline ends. In nucleotides, the CDR3 is TGTGCCACCAGCAGGGACACACTAAATCAGCCCCAGCATTTT. Encoded protein: CATSRDTLNQPQHF.

The table lists this clonotype with a few counts. This chain connects TRBV18 to TRBJ1-5; D ambiguous. V was shortened by 2 bases and J by 0 bases, with 11 bases between the two germline ends. This CDR3 contains 16 residues. CDR1 KGHSH and CDR2 LQKENI come from the germline V gene. The DNA of the CDR3 is TGTGCCAGCTCACCATTCGATCCCTATAGCAATCAGCCCCAGCATTTT. Its translation: CASSPFDPYSNQPQHF. The full variable domain, its missing parts supplied by reference TRBV18 and TRBJ1-5, is NAGVMQNPRHLVRRRGQEARLRCSPMKGHSHVYWYRQLPEEGLKFMVYLQKENIIDESGMPKERFSAEFPKEGPSILRIQQVVRGDSAAYFCASSPFDPYSNQPQHFGDGTRLSIL.

The table lists this clonotype with many counts. The CDR3 coding sequence is TGCAGTGCTACGGGGGGCGCTAGCACAGATACGCAGTATTTT. Its translation is CSATGGASTDTQYF. The chain couples TRBV20-1 to TRBJ2-3, with a weak D call TRBD2 (7 bases). CDR3 length equals 14 residues. The V and J ends lost 4 bases and 0 bases respectively, with 11 bases between them. CDR1 is DFQATT, CDR2 SNEGSKA, per germline (reference sequence).

This clonotype was observed a handful of times. The chain is built from TRBV14 and TRBJ1-6; 7 bases fit TRBD1. CDR3 length: 15 amino acids. Germline trimming cut 3 bases from V and 7 bases from J; bases unmatched to any gene: 6. CDR1 and CDR2 from the germline V gene are SGHDN and FVKESK. The CDR3 spells CASSHDRVGNSPLHF. CDR3 DNA sequence: TGTGCCAGCAGCCATGACAGGGTAGGGAATTCACCCCTCCACTTT. Combining the CDR3 with reference TRBV14 and TRBJ1-6 gives the whole variable domain EAGVTQFPSHSVIEKGQTVTLRCDPISGHDNLYWYRRVMGKEIKFLLHFVKESKQDESGMPNNRFLAERTGGTYSTLKVQPAELEDSGVYFCASSHDRVGNSPLHFGNGTRLTVT.

The chain combines TRBV7-2 with TRBJ2-1; weak D call: TRBD1 (6 bases). Germline-derived CDR1 and CDR2 are SGHTA and FQGNSA. This CDR3 has 16 residues. Trimming left V 4 bases short and J 5 bases short, with 18 bases between. The chain's CDR3 is CASSSPTRGRDNEQFF. CDR3 coding DNA: TGTGCCAGCAGCTCACCAACCAGGGGAAGGGACAATGAGCAGTTCTTC.

This clonotype showed up just a few times. V gene TRBV6-5 combines with J gene TRBJ2-7, with D maybe TRBD2 (5 bases). CDR3 length equals 15 residues. CDR1 is MNHEY and CDR2 is SVGAGI in the germline V gene. V was trimmed by 0 bases and J by 0 bases, leaving 9 bases between them. The CDR3, as DNA: TGTGCCAGCAGTTACTCGTATCGGGGCTCCTACGAGCAGTACTTC. This sequence encodes CASSYSYRGSYEQYF.

In its sample, this clonotype was seen a few times. The genes are TRBV7-2 and TRBJ2-3; unclear D gene. The CDR3 contains 12 residues. V dropped 0 bases and J dropped 10 bases, with 8 bases sitting between them. Germline V gene sequence: CDR1 SGHTA, CDR2 FQGNSA. CDR3 nucleotides: TGTGCCAGCAGCTTAGCGAGTCGTCCGCAGTATTTT. Protein product: CASSLASRPQYF.

This clonotype occurred a few times. V and J are TRBV20-1 and TRBJ2-3, with D tentatively TRBD1 or TRBD2 (5 bases each). This CDR3 contains 15 residues. Germline loops: CDR1 DFQATT, CDR2 SNEGSKA (reference sequence). V was trimmed by 3 bases and J by 1 base, leaving 14 bases between them. The CDR3 DNA follows: TGCAGTGCTAGCGCTGGGCAGGGAGGCACAGATACGCAGTATTTT. This gives the protein CSASAGQGGTDTQYF.

This clonotype was seen at least ten times. The chain recombines TRBV4-1 with TRBJ1-1; no clear D. The CDR3 sequence is 13 residues long. CDR1 is MGHRA, CDR2 YSYEKL, per germline. Between the trimmed V and J ends, which lost 2 bases and 5 bases, there was a span of 9 bases. This chain's CDR3 is CASSQLGRTEAFF. The CDR3 DNA is TGCGCCAGCAGCCAACTTGGGAGAACTGAAGCTTTCTTT.